The text below deals with one T cell receptor (beta chain). Trimming pared 4 bases from V and 5 bases from J, leaving 13 bases between. There are 14 residues in the CDR3. The germline V gene has CDR1 KGHDR and CDR2 SFDVKD. The sample comes from a study of blood T cell repertoires in COVID-19. Turning to the study itself: From T cells, B-cell-depleted T cells, or PBMCs came the material, which was cDNA or gDNA.

Generated by immunoSEQ multiplex PCR, the TCRdb table keeps only in-frame clones and is missing some. Found here are fewer than 250,000 clones, almost 85% of them singletons; the top ten hold around 12%. V gene TRBV24-1 combines with J gene TRBJ1-2; possibly TRBD1 for D (6 bases). The sequenced sample was peripheral blood. This sequence was found in a woman between 40 and 55 years old with acute or convalescent COVID-19. The CDR3 nucleotides read TGTGCCACCAGTGACTCAGGGGTGATTTATGGCTACACCTTC. Protein sequence: CATSDSGVIYGYTF.